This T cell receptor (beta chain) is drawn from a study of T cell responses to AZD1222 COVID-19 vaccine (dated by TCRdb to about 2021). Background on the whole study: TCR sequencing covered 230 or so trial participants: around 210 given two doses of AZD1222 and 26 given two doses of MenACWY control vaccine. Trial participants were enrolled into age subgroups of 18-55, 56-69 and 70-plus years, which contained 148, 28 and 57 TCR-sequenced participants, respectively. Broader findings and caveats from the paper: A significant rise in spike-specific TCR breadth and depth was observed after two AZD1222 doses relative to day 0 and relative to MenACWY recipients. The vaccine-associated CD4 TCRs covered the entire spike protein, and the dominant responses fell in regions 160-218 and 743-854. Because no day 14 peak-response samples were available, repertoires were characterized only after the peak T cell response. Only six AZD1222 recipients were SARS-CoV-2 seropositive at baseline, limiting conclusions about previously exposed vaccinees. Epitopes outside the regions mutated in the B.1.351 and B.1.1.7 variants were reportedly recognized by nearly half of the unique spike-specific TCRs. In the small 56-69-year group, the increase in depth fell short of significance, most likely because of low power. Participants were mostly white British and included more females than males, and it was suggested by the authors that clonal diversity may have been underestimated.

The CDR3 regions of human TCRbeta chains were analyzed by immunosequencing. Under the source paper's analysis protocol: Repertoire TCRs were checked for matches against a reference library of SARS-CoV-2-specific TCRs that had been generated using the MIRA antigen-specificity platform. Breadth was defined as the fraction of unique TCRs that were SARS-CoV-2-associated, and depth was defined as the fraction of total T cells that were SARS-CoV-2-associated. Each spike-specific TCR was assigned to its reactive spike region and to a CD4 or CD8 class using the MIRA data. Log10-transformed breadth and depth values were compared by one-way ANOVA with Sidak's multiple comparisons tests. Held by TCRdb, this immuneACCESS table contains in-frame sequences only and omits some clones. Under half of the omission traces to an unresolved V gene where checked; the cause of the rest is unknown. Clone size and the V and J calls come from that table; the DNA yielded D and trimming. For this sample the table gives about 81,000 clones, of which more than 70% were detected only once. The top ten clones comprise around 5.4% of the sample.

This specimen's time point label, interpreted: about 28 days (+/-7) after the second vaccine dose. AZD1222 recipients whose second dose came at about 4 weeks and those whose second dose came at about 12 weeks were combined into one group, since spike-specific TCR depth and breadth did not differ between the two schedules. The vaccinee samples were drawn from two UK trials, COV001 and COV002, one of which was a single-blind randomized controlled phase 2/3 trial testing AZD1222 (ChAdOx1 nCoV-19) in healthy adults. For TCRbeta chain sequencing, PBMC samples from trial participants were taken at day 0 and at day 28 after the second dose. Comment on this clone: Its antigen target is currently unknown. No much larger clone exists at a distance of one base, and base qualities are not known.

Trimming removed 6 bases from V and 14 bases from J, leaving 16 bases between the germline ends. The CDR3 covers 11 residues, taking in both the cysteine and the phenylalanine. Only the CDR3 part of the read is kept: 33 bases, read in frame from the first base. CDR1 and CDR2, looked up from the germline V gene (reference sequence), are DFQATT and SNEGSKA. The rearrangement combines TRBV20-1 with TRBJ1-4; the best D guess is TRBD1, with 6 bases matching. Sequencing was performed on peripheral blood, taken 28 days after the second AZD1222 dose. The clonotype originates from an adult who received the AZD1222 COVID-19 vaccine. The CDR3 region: CSATLGQRLFF. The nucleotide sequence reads TGCAGTGCCACCCTAGGACAGCGGCTGTTTTTT.